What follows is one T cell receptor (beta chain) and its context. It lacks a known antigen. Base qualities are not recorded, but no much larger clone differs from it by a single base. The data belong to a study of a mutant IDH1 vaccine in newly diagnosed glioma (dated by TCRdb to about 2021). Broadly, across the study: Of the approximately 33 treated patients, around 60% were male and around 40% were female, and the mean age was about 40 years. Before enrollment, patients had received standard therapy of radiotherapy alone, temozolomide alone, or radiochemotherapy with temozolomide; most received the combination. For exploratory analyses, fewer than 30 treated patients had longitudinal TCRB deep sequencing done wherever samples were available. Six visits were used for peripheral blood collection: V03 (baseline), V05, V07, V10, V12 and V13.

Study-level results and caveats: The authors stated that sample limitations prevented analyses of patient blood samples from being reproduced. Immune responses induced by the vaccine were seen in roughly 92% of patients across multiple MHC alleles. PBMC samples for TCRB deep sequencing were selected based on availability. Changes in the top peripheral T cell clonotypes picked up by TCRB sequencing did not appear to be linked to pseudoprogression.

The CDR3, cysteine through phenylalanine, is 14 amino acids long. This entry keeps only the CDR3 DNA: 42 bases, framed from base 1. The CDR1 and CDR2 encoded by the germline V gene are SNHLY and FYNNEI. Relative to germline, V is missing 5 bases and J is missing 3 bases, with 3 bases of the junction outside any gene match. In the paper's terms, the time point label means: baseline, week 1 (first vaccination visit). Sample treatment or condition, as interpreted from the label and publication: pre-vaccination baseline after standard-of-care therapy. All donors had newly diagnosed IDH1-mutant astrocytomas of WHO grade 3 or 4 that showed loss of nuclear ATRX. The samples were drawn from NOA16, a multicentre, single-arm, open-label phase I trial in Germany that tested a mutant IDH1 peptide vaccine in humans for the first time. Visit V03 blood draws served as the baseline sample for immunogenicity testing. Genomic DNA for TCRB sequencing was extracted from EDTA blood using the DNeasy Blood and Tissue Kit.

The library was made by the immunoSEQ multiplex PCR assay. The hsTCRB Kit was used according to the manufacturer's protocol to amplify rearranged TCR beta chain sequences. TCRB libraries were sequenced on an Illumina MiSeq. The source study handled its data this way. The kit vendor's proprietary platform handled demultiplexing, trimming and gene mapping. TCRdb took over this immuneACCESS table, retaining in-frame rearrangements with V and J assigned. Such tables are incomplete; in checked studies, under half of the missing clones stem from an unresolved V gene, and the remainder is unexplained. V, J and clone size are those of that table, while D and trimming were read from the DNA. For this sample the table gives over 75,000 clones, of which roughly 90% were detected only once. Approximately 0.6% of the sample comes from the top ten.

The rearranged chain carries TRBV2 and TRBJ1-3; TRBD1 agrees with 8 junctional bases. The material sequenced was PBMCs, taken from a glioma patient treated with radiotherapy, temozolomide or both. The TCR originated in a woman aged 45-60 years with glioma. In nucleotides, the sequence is TGTGCCAGCAGTTTGACAGGGGATGGAAACACCATATATTTT. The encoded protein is CASSLTGDGNTIYF.